These T cell receptor beta chains were read from a single sample in a study of cytomegalovirus exposure and HLA in healthy donors. Sequencing used immunoSEQ multiplex PCR; TCRdb keeps in-frame clones, though not all of them. Of 150,000 to 200,000 clones in the sample, roughly 86% were seen once. The sequencing input was PBMCs. Receptors originate from a man younger than 35 in good health and CMV-seropositive. Both conserved end residues are part of each CDR3. Fields, in order: V gene, J gene, clone size, D gene, CDR3 protein, CDR3 DNA. D genes are given only for firm matches. A row's size may be missing; if present it is once, few, many or a size class.

TRBV19	TRBJ1-2	.	.	CASIDTTGFSYGYTF	TGTGCCAGTATCGATACGACAGGCTTCTCCTATGGCTACACCTTC
TRBV4-3	TRBJ2-7	.	.	CASSHLSGGPYEQYF	TGCGCCAGCAGCCACCTAAGCGGCGGACCCTACGAGCAGTACTTC
TRBV13	TRBJ2-2	.	TRBD2	CASSSRTRGNTGELFF	TGTGCCAGCAGCTCAAGGACTAGGGGGAACACCGGGGAGCTGTTTTTT
TRBV12-1	TRBJ2-7	.	.	CASSVQGISEQYF	TGTGCCAGCAGCGTCCAGGGAATAAGCGAGCAGTACTTC
TRBV7-6	TRBJ2-3	.	.	CASSLYYTDTQYF	TGTGCCAGCAGCCTATACTACACAGATACGCAGTATTTT
TRBV6-1	TRBJ2-4	.	.	CASSPGEAKNIQYF	TGTGCCAGCAGCCCAGGGGAGGCCAAAAACATTCAGTACTTC
TRBV11-3	TRBJ2-7	.	.	CASSLKDTGEQYF	TGTGCCAGCAGCTTAAAGGACACCGGAGAGCAGTACTTC
TRBV9	TRBJ2-2	once	TRBD1	CASSVKGQGYTGELFF	TGTGCCAGCAGCGTAAAGGGACAGGGTTACACCGGGGAGCTGTTTTTT
TRBV5-4	TRBJ2-7	.	TRBD2	CASSLGHGTIYEQYF	TGTGCCAGCAGCTTGGGTCACGGGACTATCTACGAGCAGTACTTC
TRBV30	TRBJ1-5	once	.	CAWSVGQLNQPQHF	TGTGCCTGGAGTGTCGGACAGCTAAATCAGCCCCAGCATTTT
TRBV28	TRBJ2-2	.	.	CASSLSSGDAGELFF	TGTGCCAGCAGTTTAAGTTCAGGGGATGCCGGGGAGCTGTTTTTT
TRBV27	TRBJ2-5	.	.	CASWATGQETQYF	TGTGCCAGCTGGGCAACAGGACAAGAGACCCAGTACTTC
TRBV5-4	TRBJ2-2	.	TRBD1	CASSARQGPGELFF	TGTGCCAGCAGCGCCCGACAGGGGCCCGGGGAGCTGTTTTTT
TRBV7-2	TRBJ2-5	.	TRBD2	CASSLNLAGGLLQETQYF	TGTGCCAGCAGCTTAAATCTAGCGGGAGGGCTCCTCCAAGAGACCCAGTACTTC